This T cell receptor beta chain came from a study of spatial heterogeneity in lung cancer. Described time point: blood at routine non-recurrence follow-up after resection. Trimming shortened V by 3 bases and J by 10 bases, and 20 bases separated the two germline ends. Germline V lookup: CDR1 KGHDR, CDR2 SFDVKD. This CDR3 is built from 15 residues. TCRdb fed the 5' RACE reads into MiXCR, producing one record per CDR3 protein. The top ten clones hold around 24% of a sample with roughly 120,000 distinct CDR3 sequences, less than 14% of them seen once. This chain links TRBV24-1 with TRBJ1-1, with D possibly TRBD1 on 6 matching bases. The sample was PBMCs, taken at follow-up. The sequence came from a female donor with early-stage non-small cell lung cancer. Here the CDR3 reads CATSDTPGAQSRAFF. The CDR3 nucleotides are TGTGCCACCAGTGATACCCCGGGGGCGCAGTCCAGAGCTTTCTTT.